These 11 T cell receptor beta chains share one sample of origin, sequenced in a study of response to subunit inactivated influenza vaccine. MiXCR was run by TCRdb on the RT-PCR reads, yielding one entry per CDR3 protein. The repertoire consists of around 710,000 distinct CDR3 sequences, with approximately 14% occurring once and the leading ten covering 5.5% to 8%. The sample in question was PBMCs from blood, obtained about 14 days before vaccination. The receptors were sampled from a man aged 45-60 years who received an inactivated influenza vaccine.

Turning to this clonotype: Its ends do not fully match the called genes, so a read error is possible. This sequence joins TRBV20-1 and TRBJ2-7; 10 nucleotides match TRBD2. The CDR3 loop spans 13 amino acids. CDR1 is DFQATT, CDR2 SNEGSKA, per germline (reference sequence). The DNA for the CDR3 is TGCAGTGTTCCGGGACTAGCGTCCTTCGAGCAGTACTTC. The encoded protein is CSVPGLASFEQYF.

This clonotype has more than one count but fewer than ten. V gene TRBV29-1 combines with J gene TRBJ2-2; weak D call: TRBD1 (5 bases). Trimming removed 5 bases at V and 5 bases at J, with 12 bases between. This CDR3 has 13 amino acids. Looked up from germline, CDR1 is SQVTM and CDR2 is ANQGSEA. The CDR3 DNA is TGCAGCGTTAGCAGGGTCGGGACCGGGGAGCTGTTTTTT. As protein: CSVSRVGTGELFF.

This clonotype was picked up a small number of times. The gene calls are TRBV2 and TRBJ2-1, with no clear D. V dropped 10 bases and J dropped 4 bases, with 17 bases sitting between them. The CDR3 has 14 residues. Germline V gives CDR1 SNHLY, CDR2 FYNNEI. The chain's CDR3 is CANDWVTFYNEQFF. The CDR3 DNA is TGTGCCAATGACTGGGTGACTTTTTACAATGAGCAGTTCTTC.

The chain carries TRBV7-9 and TRBJ2-7, with D possibly TRBD2 on 5 matching bases. Germline V gene data show CDR1 as SEHNR and CDR2 as FQNEAQ (reference sequence). There are 14 residues in the CDR3. V lost 7 bases and J 6 bases, leaving 19 bases between the germline ends. The CDR3: CASTYAGSHGEQYF. The CDR3 DNA reads as TGTGCCAGCACCTACGCGGGCAGCCACGGCGAGCAGTACTTC. Drawing the rest from reference TRBV7-9 and TRBJ2-7, the complete variable domain is DTGVSQNPRHKITKRGQNVTFRCDPISEHNRLYWYRQTLGQGPEFLTYFQNEAQLEKSRLLSDRFSAERPKGSFSTLEIQRTEQGDSAMYLCASTYAGSHGEQYFGPGTRLTVT.

J is TRBJ2-5 and V is TRBV7-2, with D perhaps being TRBD1 or TRBD2 (5 bases each). This CDR3 spans 14 amino acids. V gave up 5 bases and J gave up 5 bases, with 15 bases separating them. The germline gives CDR1 SGHTA, CDR2 FQGNSA. CDR3 nucleotide sequence: TGTGCCAGCAGCCTTGGGACCTGGCAGGAGACCCAGTACTTC. This codes for CASSLGTWQETQYF. Complete variable domain (other parts from reference TRBV7-2 and TRBJ2-5): GAGVSQSPSNKVTEKGKDVELRCDPISGHTALYWYRQSLGQGLEFLIYFQGNSAPDKSGLPSDRFSAERTGGSVSTLTIQRTQQEDSAVYLCASSLGTWQETQYFGPGTRLLVL.

This clonotype was seen ten or more times. The J gene is TRBJ1-2, the V gene TRBV10-3; 10 bases align to TRBD1. The J segment lost 2 bases and the V segment lost 0 bases, leaving 3 bases of the junction unmatched. Germline CDR1 reads ENHRY; CDR2 reads SYGVKD. The CDR3 spans 16 residues. CDR3 bases: TGTGCCATCAGTGAGTCATGGACAGGGGGAAACTATGGCTACACCTTC. Translated, it gives CAISESWTGGNYGYTF.

This clonotype has only a few counts. J is TRBJ2-1 and V is TRBV9; TRBD2 matches 8 bases. The V gene end was trimmed by 7 bases and the J gene end by 8 bases; junction bases not matched to a gene: 17. Germline CDR1 and CDR2: SGDLS and YYNGEE. This CDR3 is built from 16 residues. Here the CDR3 reads CASSLRVPGGSDEQFF. The DNA for the CDR3 is TGTGCCAGCTCCTTAAGAGTGCCGGGAGGGAGTGATGAGCAGTTCTTC.

The chain employs TRBV29-1 and TRBJ2-7; no clear D gene. Germline values: CDR1 SQVTM, CDR2 ANQGSEA. CDR3 size: 14 residues. The V end lost 6 bases, the J end lost 5 bases, and 20 bases lay between the germline ends. The CDR3 region has the DNA TGCAGCGTAGAAACTGCCAACGGCGCCCACGAGCAGTACTTC. Translated: CSVETANGAHEQYF.

V and J are TRBV7-9 and TRBJ1-4; D is undetermined. Germline loops: CDR1 SEHNR, CDR2 FQNEAQ (reference sequence). Trimming took off 5 bases at V and 5 bases at J, with 15 bases between the two ends. The length of the CDR3 is 15 residues. CDR3 protein: CASSLSGSGNEKLFF. In nucleotides, the CDR3 is TGTGCCAGCAGCCTAAGTGGCTCCGGAAATGAAAAACTGTTTTTT.

This clonotype was recorded many times. The chain has TRBV7-2 and TRBJ2-5, with 7 bases that match TRBD1. J was trimmed by 4 bases and V by 5 bases; bases with no gene match: 10. CDR3 size: 15 residues. Germline V gives CDR1 SGHTA, CDR2 FQGNSA. The CDR3 spells CASSPWIRTGETQYF. CDR3 DNA sequence: TGTGCCAGCAGCCCTTGGATTCGGACAGGAGAGACCCAGTACTTC.

This clonotype was counted a few times. The chain recombines TRBV5-5 with TRBJ2-3; TRBD1 matches at 7 bases. The trim removed 5 bases at V and 2 bases at J, leaving 11 bases unmatched. Germline V gene data show CDR1 as SGHKS and CDR2 as YYEKEE (reference sequence). The CDR3 totals 16 residues. The CDR3 DNA follows: TGTGCCAGCAGTTCCGGACAGGCCCATCTCACAGATACGCAGTATTTT. Its translation: CASSSGQAHLTDTQYF. Drawing the rest from reference TRBV5-5 and TRBJ2-3, the complete variable domain is DAGVTQSPTHLIKTRGQQVTLRCSPISGHKSVSWYQQVLGQGPQFIFQYYEKEERGRGNFPDRFSARQFPNYSSELNVNALLLGDSALYLCASSSGQAHLTDTQYFGPGTRLTVL.